A single sample is the source of the 21 T cell receptor beta chains below, sequenced in a study of shared clonotypes between healthy human individuals. The protocol was immunoSEQ multiplex PCR, while the TCRdb copy is restricted to in-frame clones and leaves out a portion. The sample has fewer than 1.6 million clones, approximately 98.5% seen once. Sequenced input: naive CD4+ T cells sorted from blood. The subset was: CD45RA+ positively selected. Receptor source: a man aged 25-45 years in good health.

The genes are TRBV5-4 and TRBJ2-7; D gene uncertain. Germline V gene data show CDR1 as SGHNT and CDR2 as YYREEE (reference sequence). Trimming took 1 base from V and 0 from J, leaving 11 bases between them. This CDR3 contains 15 residues. The CDR3 loop reads CASSLYAGSSYEQYF. CDR3 nucleotide sequence: TGTGCCAGCAGCTTGTATGCAGGTAGCTCCTACGAGCAGTACTTC.

This clone was seen a few times. The V gene is TRBV7-3, the J gene TRBJ2-2; the D is unclear. This CDR3 is built from 12 residues. Deletions cut 4 bases from V and 0 bases from J, with 0 bases between. Germline assignment: CDR1 SGHTA and CDR2 FQGTGA. The CDR3, as DNA: TGTGCCAGCAGCTCGAACACCGGGGAGCTGTTTTTT. It encodes CASSSNTGELFF.

In this sample, this clone turned up once. The genes are TRBV2 and TRBJ2-1; D unclear. The germline V gene encodes CDR1 SNHLY and CDR2 FYNNEI. The length of the CDR3 is 14 residues. Trimming stripped 7 bases from V and 4 bases from J, with 14 bases between. The CDR3 here is CASIARLRYNEQFF. DNA of the CDR3: TGTGCCAGCATTGCGCGACTGCGATACAATGAGCAGTTCTTC.

CDR3 in amino acids: CASSRTSRKGDTQYF. The CDR3 DNA sequence: TGTGCCAGCAGCCGGACTAGTCGTAAGGGGGATACGCAGTATTTT. The chain is built from TRBV2 and TRBJ2-3, with 7 nucleotides matching TRBD2. The CDR3 covers 15 residues. The V segment lost 6 bases and the J segment 6 bases; nucleotides outside the gene matches: 12. Germline lookup yields CDR1 SNHLY and CDR2 FYNNEI.

The chain has TRBV5-4 and TRBJ2-7, with 10 bases that match TRBD2. The CDR3 has 16 residues. V trimming: 3 bases; J trimming: 4 bases; junction bases outside the gene matches: 10. Germline CDR1 reads SGHNT; CDR2 reads YYREEE (reference sequence). The CDR3 coding sequence is TGTGCCAGCAGCTCCCGCCCGACTAGCGGGCCGTACGAGCAGTACTTC. Protein product: CASSSRPTSGPYEQYF.

V and J are TRBV5-1 and TRBJ2-2; either TRBD1 or TRBD2 may fit D (6 bases each). V lost 4 bases and J 6 bases, leaving 19 bases between the germline ends. Germline-derived CDR1 and CDR2 are SGHRS and YFSETQ. The CDR3 spans 16 residues. The CDR3 coding sequence is TGCGCCAGCAGCCCCACGGGGGCGCGAAACGCCGGGGAGCTGTTTTTT. Amino acid sequence: CASSPTGARNAGELFF.

The chain couples TRBV6-1 to TRBJ2-3, with TRBD2 identical over 8 bases. This CDR3 is 15 amino acids long. The V segment lost 1 base and the J segment 2 bases; nucleotides outside the gene matches: 2. CDR1 and CDR2 from the germline V gene are MNHNS and SASEGT. The chain's CDR3 is CASSEGGRPTDTQYF. The DNA for the CDR3 is TGTGCCAGCAGTGAAGGCGGGAGGCCCACAGATACGCAGTATTTT.

This clone was seen only once. This chain links TRBV9 with TRBJ2-3; D ambiguous. Germline CDR1 is SGDLS and CDR2 is YYNGEE. Trimming cost V 4 bases and J 3 bases, with 15 bases left between them. The CDR3 extends over 15 amino acids. CDR3 nucleotide sequence: TGTGCCAGCAGCACCTACCTACGAATGACAGATACGCAGTATTTT. Translating gives CASSTYLRMTDTQYF.

The chain is built from TRBV29-1 and TRBJ2-3, with 11 bases aligning to TRBD2. This CDR3 is 15 amino acids long. Unmatched junction bases numbered 3, after V lost 1 base and J lost 3 bases. Germline V gene data show CDR1 as SQVTM and CDR2 as ANQGSEA. The CDR3 region is CSVEARLAGTDTQYF. CDR3 bases: TGCAGCGTTGAAGCCAGACTAGCGGGAACAGATACGCAGTATTTT.

The gene calls are TRBV18 and TRBJ2-3, with D perhaps being TRBD1 or TRBD2 (5 bases each). Looked up from germline, CDR1 is KGHSH and CDR2 is LQKENI. The CDR3 spans 16 residues. V lost 5 bases and J lost 0, with 15 bases in between. CDR3 residues: CASSKTGRLSTDTQYF. The CDR3 region has the DNA TGTGCCAGCTCAAAGACGGGACGGTTGAGCACAGATACGCAGTATTTT.

The chain couples TRBV28 to TRBJ2-1; 14 positions agree with TRBD2. After removal of 7 bases from V and 8 bases from J, the junction contained 7 bases not matched to a gene. The germline CDR1 and CDR2 sequences are MDHEN and SYDVKM. The CDR3 runs 15 residues. The CDR3 is CASTPPGLAGDEQFF. CDR3 DNA sequence: TGTGCCAGCACCCCACCGGGACTAGCGGGGGATGAGCAGTTCTTC.

This clone was observed once. The V gene is TRBV29-1, the J gene TRBJ2-7; D is unclear. Trimming pared 7 bases from V and 6 bases from J, leaving 10 bases between. The CDR3 has 10 residues. The germline V gene encodes CDR1 SQVTM and CDR2 ANQGSEA. CDR3 in amino acids: CSARGAEQYF. The CDR3 DNA follows: TGCAGCGCTAGAGGAGCCGAGCAGTACTTC.

This clone was counted a single time. The chain uses TRBV7-9 and TRBJ2-1; maybe TRBD2 (5 bases). The CDR3 covers 17 residues. V lost 4 bases, J lost 0 bases, and 16 bases lay in between. Germline V gives CDR1 SEHNR, CDR2 FQNEAQ (reference sequence). CDR3 sequence: CASSYGLAVSSYNEQFF. The CDR3 DNA is TGTGCCAGCAGCTACGGACTGGCGGTGAGCTCCTACAATGAGCAGTTCTTC.

V and J are TRBV5-4 and TRBJ2-7; D is unclear. V lost 5 bases and J lost 5, with 11 bases in between. The CDR3 is 12 amino acids. Per germline, CDR1 SGHNT and CDR2 YYREEE (reference sequence). The CDR3 DNA reads TGTGCCAGCAGGAACTACCGGGACGAGCAGTACTTC. Protein sequence: CASRNYRDEQYF.

J is TRBJ2-6 and V is TRBV29-1, with TRBD2 as a possible D gene (6 bases). Germline CDR1 SQVTM, CDR2 ANQGSEA. Trimming removed 8 bases from V and 2 bases from J, with 16 bases in between. This CDR3 is 15 amino acids long. The CDR3 reads CSLHVGGAGANVLTF. The CDR3 nucleotides read TGCAGCTTACATGTGGGGGGTGCTGGGGCCAACGTCCTGACTTTC.

The rearrangement uses TRBV28 and TRBJ2-2, with 9 bases matching TRBD1. The J segment lost 3 bases and the V segment lost 6 bases, leaving 2 bases of the junction unmatched. The germline gives CDR1 MDHEN, CDR2 SYDVKM. This CDR3 comprises 14 residues. The CDR3 DNA reads TGTGCCAGCAGAAGGGACAGGGACACCGGGGAGCTGTTTTTT. Translation gives CASRRDRDTGELFF. The complete variable domain, with remaining parts taken from reference TRBV28 and TRBJ2-2, reads DVKVTQSSRYLVKRTGEKVFLECVQDMDHENMFWYRQDPGLGLRLIYFSYDVKMKEKGDIPEGYSVSREKKERFSLILESASTNQTSMYLCASRRDRDTGELFFGEGSRLTVL.

The genes are TRBV7-9 and TRBJ2-7, with TRBD2 matching over 12 bases. CDR1 and CDR2 (germline): SEHNR, FQNEAQ (reference sequence). CDR3 size: 17 residues. Unmatched junction bases numbered 11, after V lost 6 bases and J lost 2 bases. For the CDR3, the DNA is TGTGCCAGCAGGCGGACTAGCGGGACCGTCCCACCCTACGAGCAGTACTTC. Residues: CASRRTSGTVPPYEQYF.

The chain joins TRBV7-3 to TRBJ2-7; tentatively, D is TRBD2 (7 bases). In germline, CDR1 is SGHTA, CDR2 FQGTGA. The CDR3 has 14 amino acids. Trimming left V 1 base short and J 5 bases short, with 12 bases between. Here the CDR3 reads CASSLISGGHEQYF. The CDR3 bases are TGTGCCAGCAGCTTAATCTCCGGGGGGCACGAGCAGTACTTC.

The CDR3 region has the DNA TGTGCCAGCAGCTTACGGGACTCCGACTCCGAGCAGTACTTC. It encodes CASSLRDSDSEQYF. This sequence joins TRBV7-9 and TRBJ2-7; D is possibly TRBD2 (6 bases). Trimming stripped 2 bases from V and 6 bases from J, with 14 bases between. The CDR3 is 14 amino acids. CDR1 is SEHNR, CDR2 FQNEAQ, per germline (reference sequence). The full variable domain, in which reference TRBV7-9 and TRBJ2-7 provide the parts outside the CDR3, is DTGVSQNPRHKITKRGQNVTFRCDPISEHNRLYWYRQTLGQGPEFLTYFQNEAQLEKSRLLSDRFSAERPKGSFSTLEIQRTEQGDSAMYLCASSLRDSDSEQYFGPGTRLTVT.

V and J are TRBV2 and TRBJ2-1, with 13 bases aligning to TRBD2. After removal of 6 bases from V and 8 bases from J, the junction contained 7 bases not matched to a gene. The CDR3 consists of 15 residues. Germline lookup yields CDR1 SNHLY and CDR2 FYNNEI. CDR3 in amino acids: CASRLAGGFVDEQFF. CDR3 in DNA: TGTGCCAGCAGACTAGCGGGAGGGTTTGTTGATGAGCAGTTCTTC.

This sequence joins TRBV18 and TRBJ2-2; maybe TRBD2 (5 bases). V was trimmed by 3 bases and J by 3 bases, leaving 14 bases between them. Per the germline V gene, CDR1 is KGHSH and CDR2 is LQKENI. CDR3 length equals 16 residues. The CDR3 sequence: CASSPSAPDYTGELFF. The CDR3 bases are TGTGCCAGCTCACCGAGCGCGCCGGACTACACCGGGGAGCTGTTTTTT.